These 10 T cell receptor beta chains originate from one sample sequenced in a study of blood T cell repertoires in COVID-19. Some clones are missing from TCRdb's copy, which holds only in-frame ones; the method was immunoSEQ multiplex PCR. The data show about 280,000 clones, 85% seen once. The sample was PBMCs or T cells enriched from blood (not recorded which). The receptors originated from a woman aged 50 to 60 who had recovered from COVID-19.

This chain connects TRBV19 to TRBJ1-2; the D gene is possibly TRBD1 (5 bases). V was shortened by 0 bases and J by 5 bases, with 10 bases between the two germline ends. Germline V gene lookup returns CDR1 LNHDA and CDR2 SQIVND (reference sequence). The CDR3 length is 14 residues. This chain's CDR3 is CASSIDRGRYGYTF. CDR3 sequence (DNA): TGTGCCAGTAGTATAGATCGGGGGAGGTATGGCTACACCTTC.

The gene calls are TRBV7-9 and TRBJ1-1, with no clear D. Per the germline V gene, CDR1 is SEHNR and CDR2 is FQNEAQ (reference sequence). The V gene lost 5 bases and the J gene lost 4 bases, with 14 bases spanning the gap. The CDR3 contains 14 residues. CDR3 sequence: CASSQGSSGTEAFF. Written as DNA, the CDR3 is TGTGCCAGCAGCCAAGGTTCGAGCGGCACTGAAGCTTTCTTT.

The rearrangement links TRBV7-2 to TRBJ2-4, with D possibly being TRBD2 (5 bases). Trimming cost V 5 bases and J 0 bases, with 17 bases left between them. The CDR3 spans 17 residues. Germline lookup yields CDR1 SGHTA and CDR2 FQGNSA. CDR3 nucleotide sequence: TGTGCCAGCAGCCGCCAGACGGGAACTCTAGCCAAAAACATTCAGTACTTC. This encodes CASSRQTGTLAKNIQYF. The whole variable domain, filled in from reference TRBV7-2 and TRBJ2-4, reads GAGVSQSPSNKVTEKGKDVELRCDPISGHTALYWYRQSLGQGLEFLIYFQGNSAPDKSGLPSDRFSAERTGGSVSTLTIQRTQQEDSAVYLCASSRQTGTLAKNIQYFGAGTRLSVL.

The chain employs TRBV28 and TRBJ1-2; weak D call: TRBD1 (5 bases). CDR3 length: 15 amino acids. Trimming stripped 4 bases from V and 2 bases from J, with 14 bases between. CDR1 MDHEN and CDR2 SYDVKM come from the germline V gene. CDR3 loop: CASSSPFRGNYGYTF. CDR3 sequence (DNA): TGTGCCAGCAGTTCCCCGTTCCGGGGGAACTATGGCTACACCTTC.

For this clone: The same CDR3 can be traced to other DNA sequences in this sample. The chain is built from TRBV7-6 and TRBJ1-6, with 7 bases matching TRBD1. The CDR3 is 15 amino acids. Germline V CDR1 and CDR2: SGHVS, FNYEAQ. J gave up 5 bases and V 2 bases, and 3 bases lay outside the gene matches. CDR3: CASSLRQGDNSPLHF. The CDR3 nucleotides are TGTGCCAGCAGCTTAAGGCAGGGGGATAATTCACCCCTCCACTTT.

This clone appeared once. This chain connects TRBV18 to TRBJ1-2; 8 bases align to TRBD1. Germline trimming cut 7 bases from V and 4 bases from J; bases unmatched to any gene: 11. This CDR3 has 15 amino acids. Germline loops: CDR1 KGHSH, CDR2 LQKENI. The CDR3 nucleotides are TGTGCCAGCTTAAAGACCAGGGGGCTTAGCTATGGCTACACCTTC. Amino acid sequence: CASLKTRGLSYGYTF.

V is TRBV5-1 and J is TRBJ2-5; the D gene is possibly TRBD2 (6 bases). Between the trimmed V and J ends, which lost 2 bases and 5 bases, there was a span of 16 bases. Germline CDR1 reads SGHRS; CDR2 reads YFSETQ. The CDR3 has 15 residues. The CDR3 reads CASSFGGEGVETQYF. CDR3 coding DNA: TGCGCCAGCAGCTTCGGGGGAGAAGGGGTGGAGACCCAGTACTTC.

J is TRBJ1-5 and V is TRBV28; the D is unclear. The length of the CDR3 is 16 residues. The germline gives CDR1 MDHEN, CDR2 SYDVKM. The V gene lost 5 bases and the J gene lost 0 bases, with 14 bases spanning the gap. CDR3 bases: TGTGCCAGCAGTCCGTCCCACAGTGGTAGCAATCAGCCCCAGCATTTT. It translates to CASSPSHSGSNQPQHF.

V usage is TRBV15 and J usage is TRBJ2-1; maybe TRBD2 (6 bases). The length of the CDR3 is 14 residues. Germline V gene data show CDR1 as LNHNV and CDR2 as YYDKDF (reference sequence). V shed 3 bases and J shed 15 bases, with 21 bases lying between them. CDR3 residues: CATSRSAREFRRFF. The CDR3 DNA reads TGTGCCACCAGCAGGTCTGCGCGGGAATTTAGACGGTTCTTC.

The chain carries TRBV7-9 and TRBJ1-6; 9 bases line up with TRBD1. Per the germline V gene, CDR1 is SEHNR and CDR2 is FQNEAQ (reference sequence). This CDR3 comprises 16 residues. Losses at the gene ends were 2 bases for V and 10 bases for J; bases not matched to a gene: 9. CDR3 amino acids: CASSLLRDRVGSPLHF. In DNA, the CDR3 is TGTGCCAGCAGCTTACTCCGGGACAGGGTAGGCTCACCCCTCCACTTT.